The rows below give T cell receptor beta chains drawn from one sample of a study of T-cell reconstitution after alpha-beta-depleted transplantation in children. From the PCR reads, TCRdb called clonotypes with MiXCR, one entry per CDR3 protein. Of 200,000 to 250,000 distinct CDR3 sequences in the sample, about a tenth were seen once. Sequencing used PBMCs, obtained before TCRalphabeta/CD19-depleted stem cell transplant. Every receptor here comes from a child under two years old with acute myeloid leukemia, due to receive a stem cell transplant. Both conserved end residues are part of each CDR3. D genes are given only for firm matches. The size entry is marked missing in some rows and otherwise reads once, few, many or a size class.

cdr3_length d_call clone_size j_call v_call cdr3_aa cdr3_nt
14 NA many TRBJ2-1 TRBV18 CASSPGGQINEQFF TGTGCCAGCTCACCGGGGGGACAGATCAATGAGCAGTTCTTC
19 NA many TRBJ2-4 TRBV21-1 CASSKVIFRDEIAKNIQYF TGTGCCAGCAGCAAAGTAATTTTCCGGGACGAGATAGCCAAAAACATTCAGTACTTC
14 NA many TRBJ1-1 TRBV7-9 CASSGRVSGTEAFF TGTGCCAGCAGCGGCAGGGTGTCAGGAACTGAAGCTTTCTTT
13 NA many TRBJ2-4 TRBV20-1 CSARGTGTNIQYF TGCAGTGCTAGAGGGACCGGGACGAACATTCAGTACTTC
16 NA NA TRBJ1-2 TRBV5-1 CASSPLTDNANYGYTF TGCGCCAGCAGCCCACTGACGGACAATGCCAACTATGGCTACACCTTC
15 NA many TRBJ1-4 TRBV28 CASSSPGSKHEKLFF TGTGCCAGCAGTTCCCCGGGAAGTAAGCATGAAAAACTGTTTTTT
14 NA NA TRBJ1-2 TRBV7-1 CASSSGGLNYGYTF TGTGCCAGCAGCTCAGGGGGGTTAAACTATGGCTACACCTTC
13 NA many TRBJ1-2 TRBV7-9 CASSTQGVYGYTF TGTGCCAGCAGCACGCAGGGAGTCTATGGCTACACCTTC
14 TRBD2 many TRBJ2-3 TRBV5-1 CASRGLAAEDTQYF TGCGCCAGCAGGGGACTAGCGGCGGAAGATACGCAGTATTTT
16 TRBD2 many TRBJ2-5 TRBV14 CASSQGAGGPRETQYF TGTGCCAGCAGCCAGGGAGCGGGAGGGCCGAGAGAGACCCAGTACTTC
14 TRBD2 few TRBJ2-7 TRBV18 CASSPAGGVDEQYF TGTGCCAGCTCACCAGCGGGAGGGGTCGACGAGCAGTACTTC
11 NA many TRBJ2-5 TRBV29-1 CSVEIGDAQYF TGCAGCGTTGAGATCGGGGACGCCCAGTACTTC
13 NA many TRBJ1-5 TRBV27 CASSWRENQPQHF TGTGCCAGCAGTTGGAGGGAGAATCAGCCCCAGCATTTT
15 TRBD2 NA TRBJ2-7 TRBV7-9 CAGSHQRDATYEQYF TGTGCCGGCAGCCATCAGCGGGACGCTACCTACGAGCAGTACTTC
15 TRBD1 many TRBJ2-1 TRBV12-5 CASAKQGVVYNEQFF TGTGCTAGTGCTAAACAGGGGGTTGTCTACAATGAGCAGTTCTTC
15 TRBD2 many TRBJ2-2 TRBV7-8 CASRRLAGTTGELFF TGTGCCAGCAGACGACTAGCGGGGACCACCGGGGAGCTGTTTTTT
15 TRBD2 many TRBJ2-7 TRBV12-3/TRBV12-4 CASSFIPSGRYEQYF TGTGCCAGCAGTTTTATCCCTAGCGGGAGATACGAGCAGTACTTC